The entry that follows covers one T cell receptor beta chain sequence. What it binds is not known. Terminally differentiated effector memory CD45RA+ cells were excluded from the naive CD8 cells, which were CD45RO-negative and positively selected for CCR7. The data derive from a study of shared clonotypes between healthy human individuals. Study results and limitations: Sharing across a few donors was seen in 4% to 6.5% of naive CD4 clonotypes. Clonotypes shared by all four sorted-subset donors had higher generation probabilities than non-shared clonotypes.

Sequenced by immunoSEQ multiplex PCR; TCRdb stores in-frame clones only, minus some. Seen here are about 820,000 clones, nearly 95% observed once, and the top ten hold 24%. This CDR3 is 14 amino acids long. Trimming stripped 0 bases from V and 3 bases from J, with 9 bases between. The germline gives CDR1 MNHEY, CDR2 SVGAGI. The specimen sequenced was naive CD8+ T cells sorted from blood. The clonotype originates from a man under 40 in good health. The chain links TRBV6-5 to TRBJ2-7, with D tentatively TRBD1 (6 bases). The CDR3 DNA reads TGTGCCAGCAGTTACTCTGGGACATACTACGAGCAGTACTTC. Translated: CASSYSGTYYEQYF.